This passage covers 10 T cell receptor beta chains from one sample sequenced in a study of cytomegalovirus exposure and HLA in healthy donors. Use of 60 Vbeta and 13 Jbeta primers characterized the PCR. Sequencing used immunoSEQ multiplex PCR; TCRdb keeps in-frame clones, though not all of them. The top ten hold more than 6.5% of the sample, which has 150,000 to 190,000 clones, less than 85% seen once. The sample taken for sequencing was PBMCs. The source is a woman aged 45-59 years in good health and CMV-seropositive.

A single count supports this clone. The chain joins TRBV6-1 to TRBJ1-1; D remains ambiguous. Trimming took 7 bases from V and 5 from J, leaving 20 bases between them. The CDR3 totals 15 residues. Germline lookup yields CDR1 MNHNS and CDR2 SASEGT. This chain's CDR3 is CASINIQRLGTEAFF. The CDR3, as DNA: TGTGCCAGCATCAATATACAGCGGCTCGGGACTGAAGCTTTCTTT.

The chain uses TRBV7-2 and TRBJ1-2; TRBD1 aligns across 10 bases. V shed 1 base, J shed 5 bases, and the junction held 4 bases outside the gene matches. Germline V gene sequence: CDR1 SGHTA, CDR2 FQGNSA. The CDR3 sequence is 15 residues long. The CDR3 loop is CASSLERTGGYGYTF. CDR3 coding DNA: TGTGCCAGCAGCTTAGAAAGGACAGGGGGTTATGGCTACACCTTC.

The CDR3 coding sequence is TGTGCCAGCTTCCAAACCCCGGCAGGGGGATACCACGAGCAGTACTTC. This translates into CASFQTPAGGYHEQYF. The V gene is TRBV6-8, the J gene TRBJ2-7; 7 nucleotides agree with TRBD1. Trimming at V came to 8 bases and at J to 5 bases, leaving 18 bases not matched to a gene. The CDR3 spans 16 residues. CDR1 is MNHGY, CDR2 SAAAGT, per germline.

This chain joins TRBV30 and TRBJ2-4, with 8 bases identical to TRBD1. This CDR3 is 14 amino acids long. Germline-derived CDR1 and CDR2 are GTSNPN and SVGIG (reference sequence). V lost 6 bases, J lost 3 bases, and 7 bases stayed unmatched. The CDR3 loop reads CACLGGQDKNIQYF. CDR3 coding DNA: TGTGCCTGCCTAGGGGGACAGGACAAAAACATTCAGTACTTC.

This clone is a singleton in its sample. The chain joins TRBV7-6 to TRBJ1-2; the D gene is possibly TRBD1 (5 bases). The CDR3 consists of 16 residues. Trimming cost V 5 bases and J 2 bases, with 18 bases left between them. Germline assignment: CDR1 SGHVS and CDR2 FNYEAQ. The CDR3: CASSPQPGRANYGYTF. The DNA of the CDR3 is TGTGCCAGCAGCCCCCAGCCTGGCAGGGCCAACTATGGCTACACCTTC.

Written as DNA, the CDR3 is TGTGCCAGCAAGGACAGGAGCTCTGGGGCCAACGTCCTGACTTTC. Residues: CASKDRSSGANVLTF. The chain carries TRBV5-4 and TRBJ2-6; 7 bases line up with TRBD1. Trimming at V came to 6 bases and at J to 0 bases, leaving 3 bases not matched to a gene. The CDR3 totals 15 residues. The germline CDR1 and CDR2 sequences are SGHNT and YYREEE (reference sequence).

This chain's CDR3 is CSSRGGTDTQYF. The CDR3 nucleotides are TGCAGCTCCCGGGGGGGCACAGATACGCAGTATTTT. This rearrangement joins TRBV29-1 to TRBJ2-3; 7 bases line up with TRBD2. The CDR3 contains 12 residues. The V gene end was trimmed by 8 bases and the J gene end by 1 base; junction bases not matched to a gene: 3. CDR1 and CDR2 (germline): SQVTM, ANQGSEA.

Concerning this clone itself: This CDR3 is also generated by other DNA sequences in the sample. V gene TRBV30 combines with J gene TRBJ2-5, with 7 bases identical to TRBD2. With 0 bases clipped from V and 4 bases from J, the junction kept 2 bases outside the gene matches. Germline CDR1 and CDR2: GTSNPN and SVGIG (reference sequence). This CDR3 region has 13 residues. CDR3: CAWSVGGGETQYF. CDR3 bases: TGTGCCTGGAGTGTTGGGGGGGGAGAGACCCAGTACTTC.

This chain links TRBV2 with TRBJ2-3; D not resolved. Looked up from germline, CDR1 is SNHLY and CDR2 is FYNNEI. CDR3 length: 14 amino acids. V was clipped by 4 bases and J by 4 bases, with 12 bases between them. The CDR3 spells CASSGGSMADTQYF. CDR3 DNA sequence: TGTGCCAGCAGTGGCGGCTCCATGGCAGATACGCAGTATTTT.

This clone turned up a few times. The V and J genes are TRBV11-2 and TRBJ2-7; tentative D call: TRBD2 (5 bases). From germline, CDR1 is SGHAT and CDR2 FQNNGV. The V and J ends lost 1 base and 7 bases respectively, with 17 bases between them. The CDR3 consists of 15 residues. CDR3 DNA sequence: TGTGCCAGCAGCTTAGTTAGCGCCAGCCGTGGGGAGCAGTACTTC. This translates into CASSLVSASRGEQYF.